The present T cell receptor (beta chain) was sequenced within a study of blood T cell repertoires in COVID-19. Study-level information: Specimens from acute and convalescent COVID-19 originated in the United States, Italy and Spain. PBMCs, B-cell-depleted T cells, or T cells were the source of the cDNA or gDNA that made up the material.

Source study methods: Reference gene primer amplification in the assay estimated nucleated cell counts. Assay used: immunoSEQ multiplex PCR; TCRdb lists only in-frame clones, some missing. D and trimming come from the DNA, and the V and J calls and clone size come from that table. The sample has about 230,000 clones; around 80% are singletons. After removal of 5 bases from V and 9 bases from J, the junction contained 26 bases not matched to a gene. CDR1 is SGHVS, CDR2 FQNEAQ, per germline. This CDR3 has 19 residues. This rearrangement joins TRBV7-8 to TRBJ2-7; 9 bases line up with TRBD1. Input material: peripheral blood. This TCR derives from a man aged 35-49 years who had recovered from COVID-19. CDR3 protein: CASSPLEPALGQGSTGQYF. CDR3 nucleotide sequence: TGTGCCAGCAGCCCCCTTGAACCTGCGCTCGGACAGGGGTCGACCGGGCAGTACTTC.